Described below is a single T cell receptor beta chain sequence and its context. Its antigen is unknown. The entry originates in a study of shared clonotypes between healthy human individuals. Study context: A few men and a couple of women, aged 18 to 49, were donors.

The naive CD8 fraction comprised CD45RO-negative cells positively selected for CCR7 and excluded terminally differentiated effector memory CD45RA+ cells. V was clipped by 4 bases and J by 2 bases; unmatched bases: 7. Germline loops: CDR1 MDHEN, CDR2 SYDVKM. The CDR3 sequence is 15 residues long. Regarding the study as a whole: Naive subsets generally exceeded memory subsets in estimated richness. Generation probabilities were higher for clonotypes shared across all four sorted-subset donors than for unshared ones.

Deep was the level at which the assay was run. Profiled with immunoSEQ multiplex PCR; TCRdb holds only in-frame clones, not every one. The repertoire has about 1,800,000 clones, roughly 95% of them found once; the top ten carry less than 1.5%. This clonotype was sampled from a man younger than 35 in good health. The source material was naive CD8+ T cells sorted from blood. This chain uses TRBV28 with TRBJ2-7; 8 nucleotides line up with TRBD2. The CDR3 loop is CASSSPERGTYEQYF. The CDR3 DNA reads TGTGCCAGCAGTTCCCCAGAGCGGGGGACCTACGAGCAGTACTTC.